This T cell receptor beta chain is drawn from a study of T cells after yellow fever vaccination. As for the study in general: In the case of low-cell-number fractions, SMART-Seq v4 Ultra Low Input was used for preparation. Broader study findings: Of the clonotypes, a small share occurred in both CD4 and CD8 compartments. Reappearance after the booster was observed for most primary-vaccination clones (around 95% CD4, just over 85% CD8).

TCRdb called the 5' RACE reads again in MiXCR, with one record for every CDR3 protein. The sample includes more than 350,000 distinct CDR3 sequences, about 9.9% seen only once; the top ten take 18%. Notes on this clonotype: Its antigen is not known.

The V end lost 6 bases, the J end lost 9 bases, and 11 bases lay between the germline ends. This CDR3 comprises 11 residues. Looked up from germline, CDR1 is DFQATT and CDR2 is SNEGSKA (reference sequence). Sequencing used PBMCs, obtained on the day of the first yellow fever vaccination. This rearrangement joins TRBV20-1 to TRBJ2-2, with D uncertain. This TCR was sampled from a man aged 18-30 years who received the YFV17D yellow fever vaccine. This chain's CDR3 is CSALDVRELFF. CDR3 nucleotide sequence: TGCAGTGCCTTGGACGTGAGGGAGCTGTTTTTT.